This T cell receptor (beta chain) was sequenced for a study of shared clonotypes between healthy human individuals. Profiling relied on immunoSEQ multiplex PCR, and the TCRdb table lists in-frame clones only, not all of them. Counted here are approximately 640,000 clones, 90% occurring once; the ten biggest clones make up 34%. This CDR3 spans 14 amino acids. V lost 6 bases and J lost 6; bases outside the gene matches: 6. The V gene's germline CDR1 is SEHNR and CDR2 FQNEAQ (reference sequence). The rearrangement joins TRBV7-9 to TRBJ2-1, with TRBD1 identical over 9 bases. This clonotype was sampled from a man younger than 35 in good health. Some clones in this sample may be carry-over from other donors' samples. Input material: memory CD8+ T cells from PBMCs. Subset denoted: CD45RO+ cells pooled with CCR7-negative TemRA cells. CDR3 loop: CASRTGTGSNEQFF. CDR3 DNA: TGTGCCAGCAGAACCGGGACAGGGAGCAATGAGCAGTTCTTC.